This TCR beta chain was recovered during a study of cytomegalovirus exposure and HLA in healthy donors (dated by TCRdb to about 2017). A note on the overall study: In an earlier analysis of roughly 590 of the donors, about 260 Gb of sequence data and 100 million or so unique TCR beta sequences from about 180 million T cells were reported. About 310 gigabases of sequencing data and 70 million to 85 million unique TCR sequences were included in an early release covering about 600 HLA-typed donors. Of the approximately 400 genotyped donors, approximately 83% fell in the genetic ancestry cluster associated with self-reported Caucasian donors. The study aimed to test whether signatures of past pathogen exposure could be identified by cataloging public T cell receptors. The T cell repertoires of some 670 subjects were profiled by immunosequencing and related to cytomegalovirus serostatus. Besides the first cohort of under 700 subjects, a separate validation cohort made up of 120 different subjects was used. To predict cytomegalovirus infection status, the study combined high-throughput TCR immunosequencing, statistical association of individual TCRs with disease status, and machine learning. To study patterns of TCR occurrence, a later analysis re-analyzed previously published TCR beta repertoires from 550 to 800 donors and added high-resolution HLA genotyping. In the later analysis, no new phenotypic data were used to find candidate immune exposures; instead, reliance was placed on TCR beta sequences and their occurrence across donors. An earlier analysis of several hundred of the donors used high-throughput TCR beta sequencing to judge whether each TCR beta V gene segment behaved as functional or pseudogenic. Alongside the repertoire data, information on donor age, sex, ethnicity and CMV serostatus was compiled. Genome-wide SNP genotypes for about 65% of the 666 donors were used in a later genetic analysis, which treated that subset as a discovery cohort. Every repertoire in the discovery cohort had been generated on one and the same sequencing platform. HLA typing included class I and class II loci at four-digit resolution. The number of typed donors differed by locus: roughly 629-630 for A, B, C, DRB1 and DQB1; approximately 520 for DQA1; fewer than 610 for DPA1; and about 470 for DPB1. Several DR-DQ haplotypes were handled as single units for association and clustering, since linkage in the cohort was strong. Among 350 to 400 genotyped donors of the cohort, an average of around 240,000 unique TCR beta nucleotide sequences were sequenced per donor, roughly 18% of them non-productive.

CDR1 and CDR2 are read off the germline V gene (reference sequence) as GTSNPN and SVGIG. The CDR3 sequence holds 15 residues, the cysteine and phenylalanine included. Of all the DNA, just the CDR3 is kept, 45 bases in frame from base 1. Here V drops 0 bases and J drops 8 bases, and the junction holds 12 bases not matched to any gene. Overall study outcomes, separate from this receptor: A further reported finding was that TCR beta sequences accurately predicted the HLA-A and HLA-B alleles for most subjects in the first cohort. The only immune exposure information available for the cohort was CMV serostatus. Correlated functional status among segregating V segments might be attributable to linkage disequilibrium, but an unknown experimental factor could not be ruled out. When HLA alleles, especially DR and DQ, strongly co-occurred, attributing TCR associations to individual alleles was difficult. An earlier analysis of some 590 of the donors showed that most TCR beta V segments appeared in productive rearrangements either about 87% or about 30% of the time, which broadly matched IMGT annotations. A later analysis associated 16,951 TCR beta sequences with specific HLA alleles at a false discovery rate of 0.05. Three of the identified cytomegalovirus-associated TCR beta chains were confirmed in vitro to be specific for cytomegalovirus antigens. Most CMV-associated TCR beta chains appeared to be HLA-restricted in a later analysis, and the HLA associations seemed to be driven largely by CMV exposure. It was suggested by the authors that the approach could potentially be generalized to other disease states and immunological phenotypes. In a later analysis, several top co-occurrence clusters were reported to appear linked to parvovirus B19, influenza, CMV and Epstein-Barr virus. The presence/absence analyses assumed that sequencing depth was roughly uniform across donors, and that assumption may not be true. A later genetic analysis associated a missense DCLRE1C variant with V-gene and J-gene trimming of TCR beta chains, and an independent cohort replicated the association. Compared with equally common non-associated chains, HLA-associated TCR beta chains in a later analysis were more clonally expanded and had lower generation probabilities. According to a later genetic analysis, donors in an Asian-associated ancestry cluster had fewer N-insertions in productive TCRs than the approximately 670-donor mean. Because HLA typing was missing for some donors at each locus, association tests included only the typed subset. A cluster of highly shared sequence variants was judged likely to be a technical artifact of the sequencing pipeline. The classifier was reported to diagnose cytomegalovirus status with high specificity and sensitivity in both the original cohort and the validation cohort. The cohort was sequenced for TCR beta chains only, and without alpha or paired-chain data the features that could be detected were limited. According to a later analysis, TCR association rates differed among HLA loci, with DRB1 alleles showing the most associated TCRs and HLA-C alleles showing the fewest. Some IMGT-functional V segments, including TRBV6-2 and TRBV6-3, could not be distinguished by the 87-base-pair reads and were therefore excluded. Most TCR sequences were observed very rarely across donors, whereas some public TCRs were present in many individuals. Because counts were too low, fewer than 20 rarely observed V segments, including chromosome 9 orphons, were excluded from the earlier analysis of 587 of the donors. In the study, approximately 150 TCR beta chains were listed as associated with cytomegalovirus.

In total, more than 500 healthy bone marrow donors made up the cohort. All cohort members were sampled while nominally healthy, although unrecorded immune exposures were likely present. The donor was CMV seronegative and belonged to the group of approximately 320 seronegative cohort members. Each donor provided a peripheral blood sample, and peripheral blood mononuclear cells were used for TCR beta sequencing. The Qiagen DNeasy Blood Extraction Kit was used to extract genomic DNA from the blood cell samples. To note about this clone: No cognate antigen has been identified for it. No quality values exist for individual bases; no much larger clone is one base distant.

Library creation used the immunoSEQ multiplex PCR assay. A mixture of 60 forward primers for TCR Vbeta segments and 13 reverse primers for TCR Jbeta segments was used in the multiplex PCR. The CDR3 region of rearranged TCR beta genes was amplified from genomic DNA with a multiplex PCR assay. Amplified TCR beta libraries were sequenced as 87-base-pair reads on the Illumina HiSeq System. As for the original processing: Across the roughly 640 repertoires, a later analysis counted 80 million or so unique TCR beta chains, roughly 11 million of which were shared by at least two donors. A nearest-neighbor algorithm error-corrected the raw reads and collapsed the reads into unique sequences, merging closely related sequences to remove PCR and sequencing errors. Alignment of CDR3 sequences to IMGT reference sequences was used to assign V, D and J gene segments. For a sequence to be retained, at least a six-nucleotide match to both a V gene segment and a J gene segment was required. Rearrangements were classified as productive when the CDR3 lacked stop codons and remained in frame with V and J, and all other rearrangements were classified as non-productive. CDR3 was defined according to IMGT convention as the region running from the second conserved V-encoded cysteine to the conserved J-encoded phenylalanine. The earlier analysis of 587 of the donors excluded sequences that lacked an unambiguous match to a single V gene segment. In an earlier analysis of 450 to 700 of the donors, V segments were called functional above 56.7% productive rearrangements and were called segregating when the between-donor standard deviation exceeded 5%. A statistical classification framework was developed to diagnose cytomegalovirus status using the catalog of TCR beta chain sequences. In a later analysis, TCR nucleotide sequences were compared against IMGT/GENE-DB human TR gene sequences so that V and J genes could be assigned. In a later analysis, CDR3 sequences and most-parsimonious VDJ recombination scenarios were assigned using the TCRdist pipeline. A later analysis defined each TCR beta chain by its CDR3 amino acid sequence plus V-gene family, and excluded reads lacking a unique V-gene family. As a way to deal with suspected cross-contamination and a sequencing artifact, a later analysis dropped 500 to 700 nucleotide sequences that were highly shared and had low generation probability. A later analysis calculated a clonal expansion index for each public chain from normalized within-repertoire ranks of inferred template counts. In a later analysis, generation probabilities were computed using a VDJ recombination model fitted to out-of-frame rearrangements, and the results were checked against IGoR. In a later analysis, TCR-TCR, TCR-HLA and TCR-CMV co-occurrence was scored with hypergeometric tests, and a repertoire-size bias correction was applied to TCR pairs. A later analysis estimated false discovery rates by permuting HLA or CMV assignments 20 times. In a later analysis, co-occurring TCRs were grouped using DBSCAN, with TCRdist sequence similarity added in when clustering inside HLA-allele-positive subsets. Co-occurrence clustering excluded repertoires with fewer than 30,000 or more than 120,000 public chains, plus five with anomalous nucleotide sharing. TCRdb took over this immuneACCESS table, retaining in-frame rearrangements with V and J assigned. Such tables are incomplete; in checked studies, under half of the missing clones stem from an unresolved V gene, and the remainder is unexplained. V, J and clone size were drawn from that table, and D and trimming were deduced from the DNA. The sample includes some 97,000 clones, with more than 65% observed a single time. The ten largest account for 1.2% of the sample.

The origin of this receptor is a woman between 18 and 30 years old in good health and CMV-seronegative. This chain joins TRBV30 to TRBJ1-2; TRBD1 aligns with 7 central bases. Material: PBMCs. The CDR3 has the sequence CAWSVPRYRGSGYTF. The DNA sequence is as follows: TGTGCCTGGAGTGTACCTCGATACAGGGGAAGCGGCTACACCTTC.